In its sample, the clone carrying this T cell receptor (beta chain) was seen a few times. These data belong to a study of blood T cells in healthy people across ages. Primers used in a second PCR of about 6 to 11 cycles were a sample-barcoded 5' primer and a J-beta primer mix. TCRdb analysed the 5' RACE reads with MiXCR anew, one entry per CDR3 protein. This table has roughly 1.5 million distinct CDR3 sequences, around 40% appearing once. The clonotype comes from a young woman in good health. Sequencing input: blood.

This CDR3 reads CASSLMGRLLPEAFF. In DNA form, the CDR3 reads TGTGCCAGCAGTTTAATGGGACGGCTCTTACCTGAAGCTTTCTTT. The J gene is TRBJ1-1, the V gene TRBV28; possible D gene TRBD1, 5 bases. The CDR3 length is 15 residues. Germline values: CDR1 MDHEN, CDR2 SYDVKM. The V end was cut by 2 bases, the J end by 6 bases, with 16 bases between.